This entry concerns a single T cell receptor (beta chain). This record comes from a study of regulatory T cells in long-lasting Graves disease. Noted time point: persistent/refractory GD, antithyroid drugs over 5 years with positive TRAb. Making the TCR library involved RNA that had been extracted from PBMCs. Researchers made TCR beta libraries by using iRepertoire HTBI primers and running Arm-PCR on CDR3 regions. TCRdb analysed the multiplex PCR reads with MiXCR anew, one entry per CDR3 protein. The profile shows about 460,000 distinct CDR3 sequences, about 20% of them singletons. Deletions cut 5 bases from V and 1 base from J, with 6 bases between. From germline, CDR1 is MNHNS and CDR2 SASEGT. The CDR3 totals 13 residues.

The J gene is TRBJ1-5, the V gene TRBV6-1, with D uncertain. The source of this sequence is a female donor with Graves disease. The sequences come from peripheral blood mononuclear cells (PBMCs), collected when the disease was refractory, from a patient treated with antithyroid drugs. The CDR3 nucleotides read TGTGCCAGCAGTAAGCGAAGCAATCAGCCCCAGCATTTT. Translated: CASSKRSNQPQHF.